This T cell receptor (beta chain) was profiled in a study of T cell changes during pregnancy in multiple sclerosis (dated by TCRdb to 2018 to 2020). Describing the broader study: The study looked at changes in the T cell repertoire across pregnancy in women with multiple sclerosis.

Libraries were prepared through the immunoSEQ multiplex PCR assay. Drawn from immuneACCESS, this table holds only the in-frame rearrangements with V and J called that TCRdb kept. Clones are partly lost; checked studies trace under half to an unresolved V gene and leave the rest unexplained. The sample table lists about 81,000 clones, 93% of them with a count of one. The top ten clones comprise 1.3% to 1.5% of the sample. Spanning cysteine to phenylalanine, the CDR3 consists of 14 amino acids. Here the CDR3 DNA is all that survives: 42 bases in frame from base 1. V is cut back by 3 bases and J by 3 bases, with 4 bases in the junction unmatched. CDR1 LNHDA and CDR2 SQIVND are derived from the germline V gene (reference sequence). A remark on this clone: There is no known antigen for this receptor. No qualities accompany the bases; no much larger clone lies one base away.

This clonotype was obtained from a female donor in good health, enrolled as a control in a pregnancy study. The chain couples TRBV19 to TRBJ2-7; 8 nucleotides in the junction match TRBD2. Sample: peripheral blood, taken in the third trimester of pregnancy. The CDR3 region reads CASSIGLASYEQYF. The bases are TGTGCCAGTAGTATCGGACTAGCAAGCTACGAGCAGTACTTC.